The rows below give T cell receptor beta chains drawn from one sample of a study of chemoradiotherapy in HPV16-positive cancers. TCRdb keeps only in-frame clones here, not all; method: immunoSEQ multiplex PCR. This table has some 5,100 clones, roughly 70% appearing once. The specimen was tumor tissue, collected from a patient who underwent chemoradiotherapy. These receptors all stem from a human donor with HPV-associated anogenital cancer. The conserved cysteine and the conserved F or W are not part of the CDR3 here. Clone size appears in some rows only: once, few, many, or a class for an expanded clone.

AWSWQGAEETQY,12,TRBJ2-5,few,TRBV30
ASSLGAWDVQF,11,TRBJ2-1,-,TRBV7-9
ASSARGTSFNEQF,13,TRBJ2-1,-,TRBV9
ASSWGGSQETQY,12,TRBJ2-5,few,TRBV19
ASSITSGDLLYNEQF,15,TRBJ2-1,-,TRBV19
ASSDARGTGYGYT,13,TRBJ1-2,once,TRBV9
ASSSGQGFEKLF,12,TRBJ1-4,-,TRBV7-9
ASSLSMQGEETQY,13,TRBJ2-5,-,TRBV27
ASSFSAENDEQF,12,TRBJ2-1,-,TRBV5-6
ASSLTYFLWKLNGYT,15,TRBJ1-2,once,TRBV27
ASSSIYTDTQY,11,TRBJ2-3,-,TRBV11-2
ASSLGVGGVNYGYT,14,TRBJ1-2,-,TRBV5-1
ASSVDGSGRRDTQY,14,TRBJ2-3,-,TRBV9
ATAPGGLAGGPSYEQY,16,TRBJ2-7,-,TRBV10-3
ASSVEGFSEKLF,12,TRBJ1-4,-,TRBV9
ASSLDRSSYNEQF,13,TRBJ2-1,large,TRBV7-3
AQGGSLEQY,9,TRBJ2-7,-,TRBV30
ASSVGDRRVPQY,12,TRBJ2-3,-,TRBV9
AISEFVRATSGSWDTQY,17,TRBJ2-3,once,TRBV10-3
ASSPSATGGSRGNQPQH,17,TRBJ1-5,-,TRBV27
ASSEYGRSRYT,11,TRBJ1-2,few,TRBV25-1
ASNPRDLLAKNIQY,14,TRBJ2-4,once,TRBV28
ASRIAEWADTQY,12,TRBJ2-3,-,TRBV28
ASSIIQGVGEQY,12,TRBJ2-7,few,TRBV27
ASSRGASGYTDTQY,14,TRBJ2-3,-,TRBV28
ASSLEPGDREETQY,14,TRBJ2-5,-,TRBV7-9
ASSQTRDSYEQY,12,TRBJ2-7,-,TRBV4-1
ASSERGREETQY,12,TRBJ2-5,-,TRBV6-1
ASSLSGGPRTDTQY,14,TRBJ2-3,-,TRBV4-1
ASSFWGQSVMNTEAF,15,TRBJ1-1,once,TRBV5-6
ASSLAQTGLTEAF,13,TRBJ1-1,-,TRBV5-6
ASSSQGTDTQY,11,TRBJ2-3,-,TRBV19
ASSLPDGEQF,10,TRBJ2-1,-,TRBV7-3
ASRGQGVSSYNEQF,14,TRBJ2-1,-,TRBV6-6
AETGDPNSPLH,11,TRBJ1-6,-,TRBV2
ASSQFQRGEQY,11,TRBJ2-7,few,TRBV4-2
AWALAVPYEQY,11,TRBJ2-7,-,TRBV30